This TCR beta chain was found in a study of blood T cell repertoires in COVID-19. The overall study: COVID-19 samples, acute and convalescent, were from the United States, Italy and Spain.

As originally analysed: Amplification of reference gene primers provided the estimated nucleated cell counts. The table came from immunoSEQ multiplex PCR; TCRdb's copy has only in-frame clones and leaves some out. That table is the source of V, J and clone size, and D and trimming were worked out from the DNA. In the table there are about 320,000 clones, roughly 85% of which are singletons. J was trimmed by 8 bases and V by 1 base; bases with no gene match: 10. The CDR3 contains 16 residues. Germline CDR1 is SNHLY and CDR2 is FYNNEI. Each participant's cohort was designated according to participant-reported clinical history. Exposed enrollees encountered a COVID-19 case at some point within 2 weeks before study entry.

The sample consisted of PBMCs or T cells enriched from blood (not recorded which). The clonotype originates from a woman aged 30 to 39 who had been exposed to COVID-19. The V gene is TRBV2, the J gene TRBJ1-4; 7 nucleotides agree with TRBD1. CDR3 region: CASSEGGDRVREKLFF. The CDR3 DNA is TGTGCCAGCAGTGAAGGGGGGGACAGAGTGCGGGAAAAACTGTTTTTT.